A selection of T cell receptor beta chains follows, all from one sample in a study of T-cell memory formation after mild COVID-19. TCRdb used MiXCR to reprocess the 5' RACE reads, holding one entry per CDR3 protein. The sample includes fewer than 60,000 distinct CDR3 sequences, 12% of them seen just once. Sequenced: PBMCs or a T cell subset sorted from them (not recorded which). Every receptor here comes from a man younger than 30 who had mild COVID-19 (a few samples of this study predate the infection). Cell type and time point are not known. CDR3s include the opening cysteine and the closing phenylalanine or tryptophan. Each record gives: V gene, D gene, clone size, J gene, CDR3 DNA, CDR3 protein. The D gene is left open where the match is weak. Clone sizes are given selectively: once, few, many, or a class where the clone is expanded.

V: TRBV6-6; D: .; size: many; J: TRBJ2-7; DNA: TGTGCCAGCAGTTACTCCGGCCTGGATGAACTAGTTACCTCCTACGAGCAGTACTTC; CDR3: CASSYSGLDELVTSYEQYF
V: TRBV4-3; D: .; size: few; J: TRBJ2-5; DNA: TGCGCCAGCAGCCAAGAAGGGCCAGGAGCCCAAGAGACCCAGTACTTC; CDR3: CASSQEGPGAQETQYF
V: TRBV25-1; D: .; size: .; J: TRBJ1-5; DNA: TGTGCCAGCAGTGACTCCCGGGGTAGTGGGAGCAATCAGCCCCAGCATTTT; CDR3: CASSDSRGSGSNQPQHF
V: TRBV5-6; D: .; size: many; J: TRBJ2-5; DNA: TGTGCCAGCGGAAGAACTTCGGGGACCCAGTACTTC; CDR3: CASGRTSGTQYF
V: TRBV18; D: .; size: many; J: TRBJ1-4; DNA: TGTGCCAGCTCACGGCGGAGAGAAAATGAAAAACTGTTTTTT; CDR3: CASSRRRENEKLFF
V: TRBV7-8; D: .; size: .; J: TRBJ2-5; DNA: TGTGCCAGCCTAAGCCGAGGAAAGACGGAAGAGACCCAGTACTTC; CDR3: CASLSRGKTEETQYF
V: TRBV5-1; D: TRBD1; size: few; J: TRBJ2-3; DNA: TGCGCCAGCAGCCCCCGGACAGGGATATCAGATACGCAGTATTTT; CDR3: CASSPRTGISDTQYF
V: TRBV5-6; D: .; size: few; J: TRBJ2-4; DNA: TGTGCCAGCAGCCAAACGGAGGGGGCAGGGGACATTCAGTACTTC; CDR3: CASSQTEGAGDIQYF
V: TRBV6-5; D: TRBD1; size: many; J: TRBJ2-3; DNA: TGTGCCAGCCGAAGACAGGGCGGCACAGATACGCAGTATTTT; CDR3: CASRRQGGTDTQYF
V: TRBV7-9; D: .; size: .; J: TRBJ2-1; DNA: TGTGCCAGCAGCGAGGGGGTAGGGCAGTTCTTC; CDR3: CASSEGVGQFF
V: TRBV5-6; D: .; size: .; J: TRBJ1-6; DNA: TGTGCCAGCAGCTTGAGACAGTTTGTGAAGTCACCCCTCCACTTT; CDR3: CASSLRQFVKSPLHF
V: TRBV15; D: .; size: .; J: TRBJ1-3; DNA: TGTGCCACCAGCCCACAACGGGGGCCCTCTGGAAACACCATATATTTT; CDR3: CATSPQRGPSGNTIYF
V: TRBV4-2; D: .; size: many; J: TRBJ2-2; DNA: TGTGCCAGCAGCCAAGCATCCCGAAACACCGGGGAGCTGTTTTTT; CDR3: CASSQASRNTGELFF
V: TRBV5-1; D: TRBD2; size: many; J: TRBJ2-4; DNA: TGCGCCAGCAGCTGGAAGAATCCGGGACTAGCGGGGGCCCGAGGAAACATTCAGTACTTC; CDR3: CASSWKNPGLAGARGNIQYF
V: TRBV5-1; D: TRBD1; size: many; J: TRBJ1-6; DNA: TGCGCCAGCAGCACAGGACAGGGGAATTCACCCCTCCACTTT; CDR3: CASSTGQGNSPLHF